One and the same sample provided the 17 T cell receptor beta chains below, sequenced in a study of blood T cell repertoires in COVID-19. This table comes from immunoSEQ multiplex PCR, and its TCRdb copy is limited to in-frame clones, with some not included. The table records around 160,000 clones, around 84% of them present only once. What was sequenced was PBMCs or T cells enriched from blood (not recorded which). These receptors were taken from a man in his forties or fifties who had recovered from COVID-19.

The chain employs TRBV6-5 and TRBJ1-5, with TRBD1 matching over 7 bases. Germline V lookup: CDR1 MNHEY, CDR2 SVGAGI. V gave up 6 bases and J gave up 6 bases; unmatched junction bases: 8. The CDR3 extends over 14 amino acids. The CDR3 DNA follows: TGTGCCAGCAGGATACAGGGGCAAAGTCAGCCCCAGCATTTT. It yields the protein CASRIQGQSQPQHF.

The V call is TRBV5-1, the J call TRBJ2-3; TRBD1 might be the D (5 bases). V was clipped by 1 base and J by 6 bases, with 12 bases between them. This CDR3 has 14 residues. Germline V gene sequence: CDR1 SGHRS, CDR2 YFSETQ. This CDR3 is CASSLLPGSDTQYF. The CDR3 DNA reads TGCGCCAGCAGCTTGCTCCCAGGGTCGGATACGCAGTATTTT.

This clone was recorded only once. This sequence joins TRBV6-6 and TRBJ2-5, with TRBD2 as a possible D gene (6 bases). CDR1 and CDR2 (germline): MNHNY, SVGAGI (reference sequence). This CDR3 region has 13 residues. V lost 6 bases, J lost 5 bases, and 13 bases lay in between. This chain's CDR3 is CASRGGVQETQYF. In DNA, the CDR3 is TGTGCCAGCAGGGGAGGTGTTCAGGAGACCCAGTACTTC.

This chain joins TRBV19 and TRBJ2-5, with D perhaps matching TRBD2 (5 bases). Trimming took 10 bases from V and 0 from J, leaving 18 bases between them. The germline V gene encodes CDR1 LNHDA and CDR2 SQIVND (reference sequence). This CDR3 is built from 15 residues. The chain's CDR3 is CATTPHSANQETQYF. CDR3 sequence (DNA): TGTGCCACCACCCCCCATAGCGCAAACCAAGAGACCCAGTACTTC.

J is TRBJ1-2 and V is TRBV9; D not resolved. CDR3 length: 11 amino acids. The V gene lost 3 bases and the J gene lost 4 bases, with 4 bases spanning the gap. The germline CDR1 and CDR2 sequences are SGDLS and YYNGEE. The DNA for the CDR3 is TGTGCCAGCAGCGCAGGCTATGGCTACACCTTC. Translating gives CASSAGYGYTF.

The rearrangement joins TRBV29-1 to TRBJ1-2; 7 bases agree with TRBD1. The CDR3 runs to 13 residues. With V trimmed by 4 bases and J by 7 bases, 9 bases remained unmatched. Germline CDR1 and CDR2: SQVTM and ANQGSEA. CDR3 protein: CSVVKVTGAGYTF. CDR3 DNA sequence: TGCAGCGTTGTTAAGGTTACAGGGGCTGGCTACACCTTC.

V is TRBV10-1 and J is TRBJ2-7, with D tentatively TRBD1 (6 bases). The CDR3 is 16 amino acids. Germline assignment: CDR1 WNHNN and CDR2 SYGVQD (reference sequence). V shed 2 bases and J shed 1 base, with 15 bases lying between them. The CDR3 DNA reads TGCGCCAGCAGTGAGCTTGAGACAGGAGTATCCTACGAGCAGTACGTC. Translating gives CASSELETGVSYEQYV.

The V call is TRBV30, the J call TRBJ2-5, with D tentatively TRBD2 (6 bases). The CDR3 has 14 amino acids. V shed 2 bases and J shed 1 base, with 11 bases lying between them. The germline V gene has CDR1 GTSNPN and CDR2 SVGIG (reference sequence). CDR3 DNA sequence: TGTGCCTGGAGTTTCGGGGGAATCCAAGAGACCCAGTACTTC. Protein: CAWSFGGIQETQYF.

The gene calls are TRBV1 and TRBJ2-7; no DNA check was done on the table's D call, TRBD2. TRBV1 is described as a pseudogene. The CDR3 contains 16 residues. DNA for the CDR3: TGCACCAGCAGCCTCCCACTAGCGGGGGGTACCTACGAGCAGTACGTC. It encodes CTSSLPLAGGTYEQYV.

The rearrangement uses TRBV9 and TRBJ2-3; 11 bases are shared with TRBD2. CDR3 length equals 19 residues. The V gene end was trimmed by 3 bases and the J gene end by 0 bases; junction bases not matched to a gene: 12. The germline CDR1 and CDR2 sequences are SGDLS and YYNGEE. CDR3 bases: TGTGCCAGCAGCGGGGAGCCTCTCCTAGCGGGGGGTAGCACAGATACGCAGTATTTT. Residues: CASSGEPLLAGGSTDTQYF.

The sample holds one count of this clone. The chain couples TRBV7-6 to TRBJ2-2; TRBD1 aligns across 7 bases. The CDR3 extends over 15 amino acids. V lost 5 bases, J lost 5 bases, and 8 bases stayed unmatched. Germline V gene lookup returns CDR1 SGHVS and CDR2 FNYEAQ. In nucleotides, the CDR3 is TGTGCCAGCAGCCGATCGGGACAGACTACCGGGGAGCTGTTTTTT. Its translation: CASSRSGQTTGELFF.

The V call is TRBV6-5, the J call TRBJ2-7; D is unresolved. The V gene's germline CDR1 is MNHEY and CDR2 SVGAGI. CDR3 length equals 14 residues. Trimming pared 2 bases from V and 2 bases from J, leaving 10 bases between. DNA of the CDR3: TGTGCCAGCAGTTACAACGTTGGCCCCTACGAGCAGTACTTC. Protein sequence: CASSYNVGPYEQYF.

This clone appeared once. The rearrangement uses TRBV18 and TRBJ1-3; no definite D call. The CDR3 contains 17 residues. Germline CDR1 and CDR2: KGHSH and LQKENI. V was shortened by 3 bases and J by 0 bases, with 15 bases between the two germline ends. The CDR3 here is CASSPVGRASSGNTIYF. DNA of the CDR3: TGTGCCAGCTCACCGGTTGGGCGCGCGAGCTCTGGAAACACCATATATTTT.

The chain is built from TRBV10-3 and TRBJ1-2; perhaps TRBD1 as D (6 bases). Trimming removed 5 bases from V and 4 bases from J, with 14 bases in between. CDR1 and CDR2 from the germline V gene are ENHRY and SYGVKD. This CDR3 has 14 residues. The DNA of the CDR3 is TGTGCCATCAGTCCGGGACAAAAATCCTATGGCTACACCTTC. This translates into CAISPGQKSYGYTF.

This chain connects TRBV5-5 to TRBJ1-5; D unclear. This CDR3 has 14 amino acids. V shed 5 bases and J shed 3 bases, with 12 bases lying between them. Germline lookup yields CDR1 SGHKS and CDR2 YYEKEE (reference sequence). For the CDR3, the DNA is TGTGCCAGCAGACCAGCGGCAGACAATCAGCCCCAGCATTTT. As protein: CASRPAADNQPQHF.

This clone was detected once. V is TRBV30 and J is TRBJ1-5, with D perhaps matching TRBD1 (6 bases). Germline V gene data show CDR1 as GTSNPN and CDR2 as SVGIG (reference sequence). The V gene lost 7 bases and the J gene lost 4 bases, with 14 bases spanning the gap. The CDR3 length is 13 residues. The CDR3 region has the DNA TGTGCCTCACAGGACAGTCAAAATCAGCCCCAGCATTTT. Translated: CASQDSQNQPQHF.

The chain has TRBV9 and TRBJ1-4; D may be TRBD1 (5 bases). Trimming left V 4 bases short and J 0 bases short, with 10 bases between. CDR1 SGDLS and CDR2 YYNGEE come from the germline V gene. This CDR3 has 15 amino acids. CDR3 bases: TGTGCCAGCAGCACCGGGGGATCAACTAATGAAAAACTGTTTTTT. Translating it yields CASSTGGSTNEKLFF.